This is a list of T cell receptor beta chains from one sample in a study of blood T cell repertoires in COVID-19. Sequencing was performed with immunoSEQ multiplex PCR; in TCRdb, only in-frame clones are kept and a portion is missing. The sample lists 90,000 to 120,000 clones, about 88% occurring once. Sequencing used peripheral blood. Receptor source: a human donor in a cohort sampled during active COVID-19. The CDR3 runs from the conserved cysteine through the conserved F or W. The D gene is left open where the match is weak. Clone sizes are given selectively: once, few, many, or a class where the clone is expanded.

>NA|TRBD2|TRBJ2-5|TRBV19
CASSPRTSGGPRETQYF
TGTGCCAGTAGTCCAAGGACTAGCGGGGGGCCTAGGGAGACCCAGTACTTC
>NA|TRBD1|TRBJ1-2|TRBV9
CASSVEQGRYGYTF
TGTGCCAGCAGCGTAGAACAGGGGCGCTATGGCTACACCTTC
>NA|NA|TRBJ1-1|TRBV28
CASLEGNTEAFF
TGTGCCAGTCTAGAGGGGAACACTGAAGCTTTCTTT
>NA|TRBD1|TRBJ2-7|TRBV5-1
CASQGELYEQYF
TGCGCCAGTCAGGGGGAACTCTACGAGCAGTACTTC
>NA|TRBD2|TRBJ2-1|TRBV28
CASSPGLAGVFRQFF
TGTGCCAGCAGCCCAGGACTAGCGGGAGTTTTTAGGCAGTTCTTC
>NA|TRBD2|TRBJ2-7|TRBV7-2
CASSLGGGRFDEQYF
TGTGCCAGCAGCTTAGGAGGCGGGAGGTTCGACGAGCAGTACTTC
>NA|NA|TRBJ1-5|TRBV18
CASSPPGLKAGQPQHF
TGTGCCAGCTCACCACCGGGACTTAAAGCGGGTCAGCCCCAGCATTTT
>NA|NA|TRBJ1-2|TRBV19
CASSILQGNYGYTF
TGTGCCAGTAGTATTTTGCAGGGCAACTATGGCTACACCTTC
>NA|NA|TRBJ1-2|TRBV28
CASSSTHPNYGYTF
TGTGCCAGCAGTTCGACACATCCTAACTATGGCTACACCTTC
>few|TRBD1|TRBJ1-5|TRBV6-2/TRBV6-3
CASSTELSTGGNQPQHF
TGTGCCAGCAGTACTGAGCTTTCGACAGGGGGCAATCAGCCCCAGCATTTT
>NA|NA|TRBJ2-7|TRBV6-5
CASSYSARYSYEQYF
TGTGCCAGCAGTTACTCTGCGAGATACTCCTACGAGCAGTACTTC
>once|NA|TRBJ1-2|TRBV6-6
CASSYGGRGGYTF
TGTGCCAGCAGTTATGGGGGGAGGGGAGGCTACACCTTC